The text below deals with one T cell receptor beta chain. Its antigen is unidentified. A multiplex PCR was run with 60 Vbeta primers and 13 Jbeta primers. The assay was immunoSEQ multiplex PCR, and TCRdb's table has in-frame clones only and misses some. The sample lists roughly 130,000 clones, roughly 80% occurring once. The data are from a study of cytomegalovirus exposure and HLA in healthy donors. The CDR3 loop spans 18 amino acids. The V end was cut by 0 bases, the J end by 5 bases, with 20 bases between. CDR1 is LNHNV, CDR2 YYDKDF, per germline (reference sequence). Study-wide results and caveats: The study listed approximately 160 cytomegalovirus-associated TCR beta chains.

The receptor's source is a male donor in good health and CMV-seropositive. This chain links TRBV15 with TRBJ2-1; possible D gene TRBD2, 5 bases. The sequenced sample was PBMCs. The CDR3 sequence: CATSRDKRVAPLDNEQFF. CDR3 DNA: TGTGCCACCAGCAGAGATAAGAGGGTTGCGCCATTAGACAATGAGCAGTTCTTC.